This T cell receptor beta chain was identified in a study of T cell changes during pregnancy in multiple sclerosis. TCRdb's table, derived via immunoSEQ multiplex PCR, lists solely in-frame clones and lacks some. Among tens of thousands of clones, approximately 92% were seen once, and the ten largest hold 1% to 1.5%. The CDR3 contains 16 residues. CDR1 MDHEN and CDR2 SYDVKM come from the germline V gene. Trimming took 3 bases from V and 1 from J, leaving 15 bases between them. Material for sequencing was peripheral blood. This chain uses TRBV28 with TRBJ1-1; weak D call: TRBD1 (6 bases). The sequence was obtained from a female donor with multiple sclerosis, enrolled in a pregnancy study. In DNA form, the CDR3 reads TGTGCCAGCAGTTTGGGGGCAGCCCCACAGAACACTGAAGCTTTCTTT. Residues: CASSLGAAPQNTEAFF. Full variable domain (outside the CDR3, taken from reference TRBV28 and TRBJ1-1): DVKVTQSSRYLVKRTGEKVFLECVQDMDHENMFWYRQDPGLGLRLIYFSYDVKMKEKGDIPEGYSVSREKKERFSLILESASTNQTSMYLCASSLGAAPQNTEAFFGQGTRLTVV.